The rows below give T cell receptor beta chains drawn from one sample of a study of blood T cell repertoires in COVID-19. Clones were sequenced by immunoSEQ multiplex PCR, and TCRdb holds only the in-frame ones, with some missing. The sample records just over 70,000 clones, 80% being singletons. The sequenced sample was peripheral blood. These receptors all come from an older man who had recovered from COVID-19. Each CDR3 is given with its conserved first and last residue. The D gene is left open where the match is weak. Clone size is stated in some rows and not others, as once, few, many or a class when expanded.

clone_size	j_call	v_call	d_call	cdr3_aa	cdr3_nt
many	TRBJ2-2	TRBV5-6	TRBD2	CATKLAGVTGELFF	TGTGCCACCAAACTAGCGGGAGTTACCGGGGAGCTGTTTTTT
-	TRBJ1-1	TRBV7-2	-	CASSLSGRGVAFF	TGTGCCAGCAGCTTATCCGGGCGGGGCGTAGCTTTCTTT
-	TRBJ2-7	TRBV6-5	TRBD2	CASSYSGTRDYEQYF	TGTGCCAGCAGTTACTCCGGGACTAGGGATTACGAGCAGTACTTC
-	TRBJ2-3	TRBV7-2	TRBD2	CASSLGTSGGARRSDTQYF	TGTGCCAGCAGCTTAGGGACTAGCGGGGGGGCCAGGCGCTCAGATACGCAGTATTTT
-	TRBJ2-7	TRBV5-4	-	CASSRDTYYEQYF	TGTGCCAGTTCCCGGGACACGTACTACGAGCAGTACTTC
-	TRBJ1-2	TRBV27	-	CASSYAGFSNYGYTF	TGTGCCAGCAGTTATGCAGGGTTCTCTAACTATGGCTACACCTTC
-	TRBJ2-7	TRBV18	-	CASSYDRYEQYF	TGTGCCAGCTCATATGACAGATACGAGCAGTACTTC
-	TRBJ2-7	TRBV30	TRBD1	CAWRDRGDEQYF	TGTGCCTGGAGGGACAGGGGAGACGAGCAGTACTTC
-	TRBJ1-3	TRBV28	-	CASSLSATGTSGNTIYF	TGTGCCAGCAGTTTATCCGCAACAGGGACCTCTGGAAACACCATATATTTT
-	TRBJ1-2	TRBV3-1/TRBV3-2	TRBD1	CASSQERTGAGYGYTF	TGTGCCAGCAGCCAAGAGAGGACAGGGGCAGGCTATGGCTACACCTTC
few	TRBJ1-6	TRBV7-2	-	CASSPRGSQFRALHF	TGTGCCAGCAGCCCCCGGGGGAGCCAATTCAGGGCCCTCCACTTT
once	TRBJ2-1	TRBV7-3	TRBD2	CASSSSGGAGHEQFF	TGTGCCAGCAGCTCTAGCGGGGGGGCCGGTCATGAGCAGTTCTTC
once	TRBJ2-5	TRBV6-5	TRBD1	CASRTGGMETQYF	TGTGCCAGCAGGACAGGGGGAATGGAGACCCAGTACTTC
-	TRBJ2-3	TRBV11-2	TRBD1	CASSLIGGADTQYF	TGTGCCAGCAGCTTAATAGGGGGCGCAGATACGCAGTATTTT
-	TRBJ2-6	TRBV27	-	CASSLSPIGPGLLSGANVLTF	TGTGCCAGCAGTTTATCTCCAATCGGTCCGGGTCTCCTCTCTGGGGCCAACGTCCTGACTTTC
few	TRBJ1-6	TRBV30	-	CAHGTGSPLHF	TGTGCCCACGGAACGGGTTCACCCCTCCACTTT
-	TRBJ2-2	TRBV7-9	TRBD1	CASSSGQGALNGELFF	TGTGCCAGCAGTTCTGGACAGGGGGCGTTGAACGGGGAGCTGTTTTTT
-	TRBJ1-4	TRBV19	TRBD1	CASHLLGQGEKLFF	TGTGCCAGTCACCTCCTAGGACAGGGTGAAAAACTGTTTTTT
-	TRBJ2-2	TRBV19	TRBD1	CASSIHYPRTGRNTGELFF	TGTGCCAGTAGTATTCACTACCCCCGGACAGGGCGAAACACCGGGGAGCTGTTTTTT
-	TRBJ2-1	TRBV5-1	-	CASSILQSYNEQFF	TGCGCCAGCAGCATATTACAGTCCTACAATGAGCAGTTCTTC
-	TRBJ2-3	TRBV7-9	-	CASSPGQGGTDTQYF	TGTGCCAGCAGCCCAGGACAGGGAGGGACAGATACGCAGTATTTT
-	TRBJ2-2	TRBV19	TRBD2	CASTGTSGRPTGELFF	TGTGCCAGCACCGGGACTAGCGGGCGTCCCACCGGGGAGCTGTTTTTT
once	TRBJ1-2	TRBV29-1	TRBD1	CSVDRQGVVGSGYTF	TGCAGCGTTGATAGGCAGGGGGTCGTCGGTTCGGGCTACACCTTC
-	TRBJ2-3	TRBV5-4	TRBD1	CASSDRGVTDTQYF	TGTGCCAGCAGCGACAGGGGGGTTACAGATACGCAGTATTTT
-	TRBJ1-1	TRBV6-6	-	CASGHRVREAFF	TGTGCCAGCGGTCACAGGGTACGTGAAGCTTTCTTT
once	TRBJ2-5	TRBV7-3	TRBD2	CASSLVGSSGGSTETQYF	TGTGCCAGCAGCTTAGTCGGTTCGAGCGGGGGTTCGACGGAGACCCAGTACTTC
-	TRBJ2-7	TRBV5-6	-	CASSMALGGSTYEQYF	TGTGCCAGCAGCATGGCCCTGGGGGGTAGTACCTACGAGCAGTACTTC
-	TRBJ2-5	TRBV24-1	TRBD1	CATSGITGASRETQYF	TGTGCCACCAGTGGAATAACAGGGGCCTCGCGGGAGACCCAGTACTTC
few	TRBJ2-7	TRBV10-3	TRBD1	CAISENLRDSSDEQYF	TGTGCCATCAGTGAGAACCTCCGGGACAGCTCCGACGAGCAGTACTTC
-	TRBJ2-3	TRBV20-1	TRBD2	CSASEPGLADDTQYF	TGCAGTGCTAGTGAACCGGGACTAGCGGACGATACGCAGTATTTT
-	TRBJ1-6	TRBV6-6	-	CASSLPLWEGTDSPLHF	TGTGCCAGCAGTCTACCCCTCTGGGAGGGAACAGATTCACCCCTCCACTTT
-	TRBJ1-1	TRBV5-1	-	CAGKQGLNTEAFF	TGCGCCGGGAAACAGGGACTAAACACTGAAGCTTTCTTT
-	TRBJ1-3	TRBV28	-	CASSFDAEAGNTIYF	TGTGCCAGCAGTTTCGATGCGGAGGCTGGAAACACCATATATTTT
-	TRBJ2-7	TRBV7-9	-	CASSPSGQIPYEQYF	TGTGCCAGCAGCCCGAGCGGGCAAATACCCTACGAGCAGTACTTC
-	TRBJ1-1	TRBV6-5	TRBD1	CASSYSWDREGTEAFF	TGTGCCAGCAGTTACTCGTGGGACAGGGAGGGCACTGAAGCTTTCTTT
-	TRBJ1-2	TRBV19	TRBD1	CASSIPRDRRYGYTF	TGTGCCAGTAGTATACCCCGGGACAGAAGATATGGCTACACCTTC
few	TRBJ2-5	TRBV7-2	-	CASSLIRGKQETQYF	TGTGCCAGCAGCTTGATTAGGGGTAAACAAGAGACCCAGTACTTC
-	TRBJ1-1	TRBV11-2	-	CASSFQMNTEAFF	TGTGCCAGCAGCTTCCAAATGAACACTGAAGCTTTCTTT
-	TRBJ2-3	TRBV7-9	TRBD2	CASSLAGGKKSKDTQYF	TGTGCCAGCAGTTTAGCGGGGGGGAAAAAATCGAAAGATACGCAGTATTTT
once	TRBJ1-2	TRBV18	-	CASSPIRDGYTF	TGTGCCAGCTCACCAATCAGGGATGGCTACACCTTC
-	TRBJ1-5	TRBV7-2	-	CASSSSSGPAGQPQHF	TGTGCCAGCAGCTCTTCGTCGGGCCCCGCGGGCCAGCCCCAGCATTTT